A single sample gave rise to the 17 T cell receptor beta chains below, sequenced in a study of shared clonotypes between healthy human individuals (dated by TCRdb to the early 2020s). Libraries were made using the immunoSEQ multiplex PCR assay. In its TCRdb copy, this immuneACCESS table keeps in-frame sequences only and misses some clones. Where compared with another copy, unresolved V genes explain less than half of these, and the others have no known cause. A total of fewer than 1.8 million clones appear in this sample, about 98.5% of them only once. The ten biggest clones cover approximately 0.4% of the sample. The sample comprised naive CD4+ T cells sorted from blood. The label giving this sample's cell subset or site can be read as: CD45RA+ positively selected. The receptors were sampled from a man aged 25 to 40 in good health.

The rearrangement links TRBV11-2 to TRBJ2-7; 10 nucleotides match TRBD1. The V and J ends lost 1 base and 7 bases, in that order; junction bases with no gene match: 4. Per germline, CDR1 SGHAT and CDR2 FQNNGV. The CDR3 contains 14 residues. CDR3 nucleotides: TGTGCCAGCAGCTTAGGACAGGGGGCGGGTGAGCAGTACTTC. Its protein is CASSLGQGAGEQYF.

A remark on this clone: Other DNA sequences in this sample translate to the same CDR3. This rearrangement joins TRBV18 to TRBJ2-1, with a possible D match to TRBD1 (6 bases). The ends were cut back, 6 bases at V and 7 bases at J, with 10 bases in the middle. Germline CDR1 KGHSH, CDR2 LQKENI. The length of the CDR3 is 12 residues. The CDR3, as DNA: TGTGCCAGCTCGTTACAGGGTAATGAGCAGTTCTTC. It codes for CASSLQGNEQFF.

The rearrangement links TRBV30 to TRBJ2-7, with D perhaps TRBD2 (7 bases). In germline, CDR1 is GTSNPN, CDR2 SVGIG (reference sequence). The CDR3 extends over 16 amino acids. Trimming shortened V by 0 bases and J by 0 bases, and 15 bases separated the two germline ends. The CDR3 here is CAWSVRGGGSSYEQYF. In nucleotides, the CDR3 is TGTGCCTGGAGTGTAAGGGGGGGAGGGAGCTCCTACGAGCAGTACTTC.

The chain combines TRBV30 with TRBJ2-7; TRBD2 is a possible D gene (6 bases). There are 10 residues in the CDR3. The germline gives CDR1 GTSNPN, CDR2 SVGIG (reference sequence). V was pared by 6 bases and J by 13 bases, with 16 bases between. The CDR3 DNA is TGTGCCTGCTCCGGGGCGGGGCTCTACTTC. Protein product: CACSGAGLYF.

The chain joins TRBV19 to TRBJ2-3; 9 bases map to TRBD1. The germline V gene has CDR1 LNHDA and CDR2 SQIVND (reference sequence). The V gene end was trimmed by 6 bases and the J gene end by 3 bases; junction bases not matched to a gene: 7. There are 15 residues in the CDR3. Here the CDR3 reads CASRLQGALTDTQYF. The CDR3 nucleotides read TGTGCCAGTAGACTACAGGGGGCTCTGACAGATACGCAGTATTTT. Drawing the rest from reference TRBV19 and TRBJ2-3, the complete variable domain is DGGITQSPKYLFRKEGQNVTLSCEQNLNHDAMYWYRQDPGQGLRLIYYSQIVNDFQKGDIAEGYSVSREKKESFPLTVTSAQKNPTAFYLCASRLQGALTDTQYFGPGTRLTVL.

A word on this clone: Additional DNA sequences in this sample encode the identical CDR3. The CDR3 DNA follows: TGTGCCAGCTCACCGGGACTAGCGGATGAGCAGTTCTTC. Translating gives CASSPGLADEQFF. This sequence joins TRBV18 and TRBJ2-1; 11 positions match TRBD2. This CDR3 region has 13 residues. CDR1 is KGHSH and CDR2 is LQKENI in the germline V gene. With V trimmed by 3 bases and J by 8 bases, 0 bases remained unmatched.

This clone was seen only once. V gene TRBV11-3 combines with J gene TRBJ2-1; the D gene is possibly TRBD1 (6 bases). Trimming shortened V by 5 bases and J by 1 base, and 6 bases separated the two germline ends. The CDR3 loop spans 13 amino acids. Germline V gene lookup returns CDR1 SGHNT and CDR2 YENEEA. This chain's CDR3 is CASSQGSYNEQFF. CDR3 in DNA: TGTGCCAGCAGCCAGGGGTCCTACAATGAGCAGTTCTTC.

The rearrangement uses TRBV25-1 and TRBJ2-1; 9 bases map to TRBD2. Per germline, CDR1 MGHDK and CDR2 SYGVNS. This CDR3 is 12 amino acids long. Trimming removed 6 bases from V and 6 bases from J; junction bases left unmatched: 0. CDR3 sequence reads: CASRGLANEQFF. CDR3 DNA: TGTGCCAGCAGGGGACTAGCCAATGAGCAGTTCTTC.

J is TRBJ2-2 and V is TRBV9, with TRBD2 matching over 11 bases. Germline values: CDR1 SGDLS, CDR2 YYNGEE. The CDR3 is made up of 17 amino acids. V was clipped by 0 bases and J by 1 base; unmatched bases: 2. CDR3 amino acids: CASSVAGTSGNTGELFF. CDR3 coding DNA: TGTGCCAGCAGCGTAGCCGGGACTAGCGGGAACACCGGGGAGCTGTTTTTT.

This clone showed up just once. The DNA for the CDR3 is TGCAGCGTTGAAGATCGGGACAGGAACTACGAGCAGTACTTC. This encodes CSVEDRDRNYEQYF. This chain uses TRBV29-1 with TRBJ2-7, with 8 bases fitting TRBD1. V shed 0 bases, J shed 3 bases, and the junction held 4 bases outside the gene matches. The CDR3 runs to 14 residues. Looked up from germline, CDR1 is SQVTM and CDR2 is ANQGSEA.

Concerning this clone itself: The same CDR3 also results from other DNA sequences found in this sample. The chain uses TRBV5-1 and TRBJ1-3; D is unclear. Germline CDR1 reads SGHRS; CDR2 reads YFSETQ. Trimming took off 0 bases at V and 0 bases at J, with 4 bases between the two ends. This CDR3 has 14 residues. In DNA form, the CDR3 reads TGCGCCAGCAGCTTGGATAGCTCTGGAAACACCATATATTTT. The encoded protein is CASSLDSSGNTIYF.

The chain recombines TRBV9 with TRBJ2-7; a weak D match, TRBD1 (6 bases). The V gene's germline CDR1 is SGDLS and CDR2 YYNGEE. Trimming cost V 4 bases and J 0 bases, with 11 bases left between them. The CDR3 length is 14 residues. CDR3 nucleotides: TGTGCCAGCAGCCCACGACAGGCCTCCTACGAGCAGTACTTC. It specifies CASSPRQASYEQYF.

The CDR3 reads CASAGTGGGLYQPQHF. DNA of the CDR3: TGTGCCAGCGCCGGGACCGGTGGGGGCCTATATCAGCCCCAGCATTTT. The chain links TRBV2 to TRBJ1-5, with a possible D match to TRBD1 (6 bases). CDR1 SNHLY and CDR2 FYNNEI come from the germline V gene. The CDR3 spans 16 residues. V lost 8 bases and J 5 bases, leaving 22 bases between the germline ends.

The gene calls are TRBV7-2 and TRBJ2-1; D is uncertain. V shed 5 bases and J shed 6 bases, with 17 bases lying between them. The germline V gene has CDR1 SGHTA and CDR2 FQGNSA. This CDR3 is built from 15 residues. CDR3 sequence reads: CASSRLPTWGNEQFF. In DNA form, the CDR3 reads TGTGCCAGCAGCCGACTGCCGACCTGGGGCAATGAGCAGTTCTTC.

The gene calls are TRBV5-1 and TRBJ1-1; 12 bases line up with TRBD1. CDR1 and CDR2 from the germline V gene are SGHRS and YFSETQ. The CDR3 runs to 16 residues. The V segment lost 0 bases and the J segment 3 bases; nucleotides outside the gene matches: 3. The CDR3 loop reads CASSLGDRGPDTEAFF. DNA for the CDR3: TGCGCCAGCAGCTTGGGGGACAGGGGGCCGGACACTGAAGCTTTCTTT.

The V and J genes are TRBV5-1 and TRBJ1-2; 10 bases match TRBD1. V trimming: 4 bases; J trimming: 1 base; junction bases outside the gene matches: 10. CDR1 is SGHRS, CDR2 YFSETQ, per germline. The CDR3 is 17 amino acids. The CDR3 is CASSITGTGVDNYGYTF. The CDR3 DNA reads TGCGCCAGCAGCATTACCGGGACAGGGGTCGATAACTATGGCTACACCTTC.

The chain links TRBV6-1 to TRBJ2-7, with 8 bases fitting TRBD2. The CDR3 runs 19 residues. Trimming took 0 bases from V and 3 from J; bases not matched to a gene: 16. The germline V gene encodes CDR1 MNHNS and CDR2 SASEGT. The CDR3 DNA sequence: TGTGCCAGCAGTGAAGCGGTCGGCGGGAGGACCTCCTATTACTACGAGCAGTACTTC. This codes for CASSEAVGGRTSYYYEQYF.